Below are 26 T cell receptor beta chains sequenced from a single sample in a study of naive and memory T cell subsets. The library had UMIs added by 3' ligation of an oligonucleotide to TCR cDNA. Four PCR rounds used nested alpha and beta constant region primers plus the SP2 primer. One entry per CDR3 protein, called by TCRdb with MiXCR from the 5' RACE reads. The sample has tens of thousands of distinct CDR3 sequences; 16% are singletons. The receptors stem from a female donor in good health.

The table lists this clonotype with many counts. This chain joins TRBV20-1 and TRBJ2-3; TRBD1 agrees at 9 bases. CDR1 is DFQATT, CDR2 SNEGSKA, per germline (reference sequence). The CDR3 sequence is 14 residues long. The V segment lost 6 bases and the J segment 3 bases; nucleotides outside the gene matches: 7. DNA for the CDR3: TGCAGTGCATCTCCCGGGACAGGGACAGATACGCAGTATTTT. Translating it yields CSASPGTGTDTQYF.

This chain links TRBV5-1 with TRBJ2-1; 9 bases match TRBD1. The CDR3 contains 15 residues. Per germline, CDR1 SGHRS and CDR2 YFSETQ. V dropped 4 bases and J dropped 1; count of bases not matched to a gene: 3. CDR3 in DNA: TGCGCCAGCAGCACACAGGGGGCTTCCTACAATGAGCAGTTCTTC. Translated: CASSTQGASYNEQFF.

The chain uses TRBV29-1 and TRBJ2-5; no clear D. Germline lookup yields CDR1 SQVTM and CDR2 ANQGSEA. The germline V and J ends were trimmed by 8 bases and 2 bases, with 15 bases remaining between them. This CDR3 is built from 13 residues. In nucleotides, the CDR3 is TGCAGCTCCCGGAAGTCTTCACAAGAGACCCAGTACTTC. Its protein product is CSSRKSSQETQYF.

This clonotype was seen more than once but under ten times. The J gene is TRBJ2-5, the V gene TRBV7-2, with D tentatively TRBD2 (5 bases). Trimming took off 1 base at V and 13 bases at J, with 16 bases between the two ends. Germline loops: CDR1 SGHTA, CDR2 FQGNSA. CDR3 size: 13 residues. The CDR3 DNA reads TGTGCCAGCAGCTTAGTCGGGAACCCCCTCCCGTACTTC. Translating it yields CASSLVGNPLPYF.

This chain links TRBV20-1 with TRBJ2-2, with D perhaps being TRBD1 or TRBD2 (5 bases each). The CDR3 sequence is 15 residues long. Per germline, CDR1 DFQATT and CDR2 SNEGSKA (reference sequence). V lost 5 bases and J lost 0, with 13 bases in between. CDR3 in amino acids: CSAHSGTSNTGELFF. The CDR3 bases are TGCAGTGCTCACTCCGGGACCTCGAACACCGGGGAGCTGTTTTTT.

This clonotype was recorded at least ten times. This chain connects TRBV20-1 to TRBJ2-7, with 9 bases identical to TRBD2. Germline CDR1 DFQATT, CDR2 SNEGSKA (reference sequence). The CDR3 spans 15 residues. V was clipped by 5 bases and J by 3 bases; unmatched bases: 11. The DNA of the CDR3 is TGCAGTGCTTCCGGGACTAGCCGCACCCTCTACGAGCAGTACTTC. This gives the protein CSASGTSRTLYEQYF.

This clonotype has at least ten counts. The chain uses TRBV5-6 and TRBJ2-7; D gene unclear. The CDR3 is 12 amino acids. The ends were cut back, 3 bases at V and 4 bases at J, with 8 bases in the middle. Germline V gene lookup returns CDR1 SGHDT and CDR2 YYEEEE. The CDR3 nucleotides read TGTGCCAGCAGCTCTACACCGTACGAGCAGTACTTC. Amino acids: CASSSTPYEQYF.

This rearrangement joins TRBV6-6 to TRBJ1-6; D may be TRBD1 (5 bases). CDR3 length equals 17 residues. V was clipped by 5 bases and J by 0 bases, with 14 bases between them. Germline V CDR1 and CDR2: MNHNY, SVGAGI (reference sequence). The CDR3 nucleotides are TGTGCCAGCAGTACGGGGCTGCCCGCCTCCTATAATTCACCCCTCCACTTT. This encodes CASSTGLPASYNSPLHF.

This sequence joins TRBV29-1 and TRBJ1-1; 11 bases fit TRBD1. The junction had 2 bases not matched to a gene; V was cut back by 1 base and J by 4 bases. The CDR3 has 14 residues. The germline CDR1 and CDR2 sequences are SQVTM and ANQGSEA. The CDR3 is CSVEVGTGGTEAFF. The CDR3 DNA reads TGCAGCGTTGAAGTGGGGACAGGGGGCACTGAAGCTTTCTTT.

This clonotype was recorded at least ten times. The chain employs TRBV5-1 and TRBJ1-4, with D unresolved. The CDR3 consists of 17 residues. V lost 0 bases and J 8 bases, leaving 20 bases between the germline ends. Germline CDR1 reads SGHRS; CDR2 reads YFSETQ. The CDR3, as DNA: TGCGCCAGCAGCTTGGACGGTCGCGTGAATCCGGGGGAAAAACTGTTTTTT. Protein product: CASSLDGRVNPGEKLFF.

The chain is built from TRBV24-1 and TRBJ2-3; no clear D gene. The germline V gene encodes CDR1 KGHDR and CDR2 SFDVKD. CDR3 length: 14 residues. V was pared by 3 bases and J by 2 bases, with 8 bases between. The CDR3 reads CATSDTTYTDTQYF. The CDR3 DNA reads TGTGCCACCAGTGATACGACGTACACAGATACGCAGTATTTT.

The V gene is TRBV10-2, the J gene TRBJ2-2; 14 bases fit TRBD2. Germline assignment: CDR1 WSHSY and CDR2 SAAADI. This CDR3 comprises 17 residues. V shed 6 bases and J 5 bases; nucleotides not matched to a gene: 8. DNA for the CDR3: TGCGCCAGCAGCGTGACTAGCGGGGGGGCCAGAACCGGGGAGCTGTTTTTT. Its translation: CASSVTSGGARTGELFF.

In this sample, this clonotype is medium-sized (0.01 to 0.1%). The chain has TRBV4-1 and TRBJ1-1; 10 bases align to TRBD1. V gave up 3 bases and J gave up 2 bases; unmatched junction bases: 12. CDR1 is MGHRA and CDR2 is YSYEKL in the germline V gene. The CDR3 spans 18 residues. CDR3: CASSHLDRGRTRNTEAFF. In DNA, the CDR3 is TGCGCCAGCAGCCACCTAGACAGGGGGCGAACAAGAAACACTGAAGCTTTCTTT.

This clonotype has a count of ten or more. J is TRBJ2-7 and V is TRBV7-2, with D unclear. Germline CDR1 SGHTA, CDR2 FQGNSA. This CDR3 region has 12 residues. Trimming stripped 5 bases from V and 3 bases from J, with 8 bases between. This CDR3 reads CASSQVDYEQYF. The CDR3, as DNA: TGTGCCAGCAGCCAGGTGGACTACGAGCAGTACTTC.

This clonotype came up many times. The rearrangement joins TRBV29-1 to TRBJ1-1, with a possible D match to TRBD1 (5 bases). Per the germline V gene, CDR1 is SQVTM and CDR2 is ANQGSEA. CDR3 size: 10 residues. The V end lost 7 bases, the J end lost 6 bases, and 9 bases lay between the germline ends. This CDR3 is CSARDAEAFF. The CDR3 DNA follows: TGCAGCGCCAGGGACGCTGAAGCTTTCTTT.

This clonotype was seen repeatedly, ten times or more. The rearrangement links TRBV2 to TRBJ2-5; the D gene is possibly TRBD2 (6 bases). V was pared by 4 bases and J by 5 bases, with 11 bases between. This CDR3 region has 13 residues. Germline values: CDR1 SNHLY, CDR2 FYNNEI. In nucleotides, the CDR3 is TGTGCCAGCAGTGGAGGACTAATCGAGACCCAGTACTTC. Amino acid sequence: CASSGGLIETQYF.

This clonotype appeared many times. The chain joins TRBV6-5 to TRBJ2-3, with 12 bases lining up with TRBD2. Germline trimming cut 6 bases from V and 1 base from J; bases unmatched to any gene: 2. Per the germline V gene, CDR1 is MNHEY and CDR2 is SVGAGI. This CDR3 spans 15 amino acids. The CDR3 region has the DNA TGTGCCAGCAGAAGACTAGCGGGGGGCACAGATACGCAGTATTTT. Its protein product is CASRRLAGGTDTQYF.

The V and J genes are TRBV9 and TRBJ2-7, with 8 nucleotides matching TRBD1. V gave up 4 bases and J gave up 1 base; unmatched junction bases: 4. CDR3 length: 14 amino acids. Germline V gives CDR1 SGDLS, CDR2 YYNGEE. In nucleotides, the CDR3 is TGTGCCAGCAGCTCGGACAGGGTTTCCTACGAGCAGTACTTC. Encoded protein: CASSSDRVSYEQYF.

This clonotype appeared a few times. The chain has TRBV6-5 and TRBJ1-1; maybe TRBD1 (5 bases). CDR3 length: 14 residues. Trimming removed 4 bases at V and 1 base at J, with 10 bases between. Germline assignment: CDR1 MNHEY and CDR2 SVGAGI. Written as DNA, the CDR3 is TGTGCCAGCAGTTCCGACAGTTGGAACACTGAAGCTTTCTTT. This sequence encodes CASSSDSWNTEAFF.

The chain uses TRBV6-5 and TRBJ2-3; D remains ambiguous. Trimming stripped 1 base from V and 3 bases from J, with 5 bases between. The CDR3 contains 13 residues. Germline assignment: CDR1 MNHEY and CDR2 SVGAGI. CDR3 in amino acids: CASSYFSTDTQYF. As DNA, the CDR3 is TGTGCCAGCAGTTACTTCTCGACAGATACGCAGTATTTT.

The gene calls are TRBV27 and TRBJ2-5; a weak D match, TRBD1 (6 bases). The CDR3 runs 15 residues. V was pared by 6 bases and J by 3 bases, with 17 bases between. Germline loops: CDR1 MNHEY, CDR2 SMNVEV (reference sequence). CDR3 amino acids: CASRHSPRTEETQYF. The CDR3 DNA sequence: TGTGCCAGCAGACATTCCCCTCGGACAGAAGAGACCCAGTACTTC.

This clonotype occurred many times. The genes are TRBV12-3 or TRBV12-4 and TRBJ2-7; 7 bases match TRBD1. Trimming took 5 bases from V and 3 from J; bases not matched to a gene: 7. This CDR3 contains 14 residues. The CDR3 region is CASSPGTALYEQYF. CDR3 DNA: TGTGCCAGCAGTCCAGGGACAGCCCTCTACGAGCAGTACTTC.

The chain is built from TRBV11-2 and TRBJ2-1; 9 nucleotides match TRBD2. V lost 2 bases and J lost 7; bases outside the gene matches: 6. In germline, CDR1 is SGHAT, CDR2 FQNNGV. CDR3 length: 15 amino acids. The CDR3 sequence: CASSLSAGGGNEQFF. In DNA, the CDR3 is TGTGCCAGCAGCTTATCGGCGGGGGGGGGAAATGAGCAGTTCTTC.

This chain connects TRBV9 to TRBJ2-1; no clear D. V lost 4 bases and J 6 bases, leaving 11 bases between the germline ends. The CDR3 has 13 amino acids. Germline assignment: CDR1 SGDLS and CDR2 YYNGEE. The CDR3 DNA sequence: TGTGCCAGCAGCCCCGGCCACCCCAATGAGCAGTTCTTC. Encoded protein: CASSPGHPNEQFF.

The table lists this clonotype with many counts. The CDR3 region has the DNA TGCAGCGTTGGTTTGGGGCGGGAGAAACTGTTTTTT. Its translation: CSVGLGREKLFF. This chain uses TRBV29-1 with TRBJ1-4, with D possibly being TRBD1 (5 bases). Germline lookup yields CDR1 SQVTM and CDR2 ANQGSEA. The CDR3 extends over 12 amino acids. The V and J ends lost 4 bases and 11 bases respectively, with 14 bases between them.

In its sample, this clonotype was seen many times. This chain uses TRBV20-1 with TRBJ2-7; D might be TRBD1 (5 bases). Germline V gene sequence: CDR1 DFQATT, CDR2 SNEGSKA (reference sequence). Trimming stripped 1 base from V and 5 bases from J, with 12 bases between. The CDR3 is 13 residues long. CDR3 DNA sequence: TGCAGTGCTAGAGGCCAGGGTTCCCACGAGCAGTACTTC. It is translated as CSARGQGSHEQYF.